These 8 T cell receptor beta chains share one sample of origin, sequenced in a study of cytomegalovirus exposure and HLA in healthy donors. PCR employed 60 Vbeta and 13 Jbeta primers. This table comes from immunoSEQ multiplex PCR, and its TCRdb copy is limited to in-frame clones, with some not included. The table has approximately 170,000 clones, around two thirds seen once; the top ten hold approximately 1.5%. The specimen was PBMCs. The receptors originated from a man between 50 and 59 years old in good health and CMV-seronegative.

The chain has TRBV4-2 and TRBJ1-5; TRBD1 matches at 7 bases. The CDR3 runs to 16 residues. Germline V gene data show CDR1 as LGHNA and CDR2 as YNFKEQ. V dropped 2 bases and J dropped 0; count of bases not matched to a gene: 4. CDR3 DNA: TGTGCCAGCAGCCAATCGACAGGGAGTAGCAATCAGCCCCAGCATTTT. The encoded protein is CASSQSTGSSNQPQHF.

The CDR3 bases are TGCGCCAGCAGCTTTAGCGGGGATCCCAATGAAAAACTGTTTTTT. This sequence encodes CASSFSGDPNEKLFF. The J gene is TRBJ1-4, the V gene TRBV5-1; D is ambiguous. This CDR3 is 15 amino acids long. CDR1 is SGHRS and CDR2 is YFSETQ in the germline V gene. V lost 2 bases and J 5 bases, leaving 13 bases between the germline ends.

Only a few counts were recorded for this clone. The rearrangement links TRBV7-9 to TRBJ1-4, with 9 bases identical to TRBD1. This CDR3 has 15 residues. Germline V lookup: CDR1 SEHNR, CDR2 FQNEAQ (reference sequence). J was trimmed by 8 bases and V by 3 bases; bases with no gene match: 7. The CDR3 is CASSFQTGGNEKLFF. The CDR3 bases are TGTGCCAGCAGCTTCCAGACAGGGGGAAACGAAAAACTGTTTTTT.

V usage is TRBV29-1 and J usage is TRBJ2-3; 10 bases map to TRBD2. The CDR3 runs to 16 residues. Trimming cost V 1 base and J 2 bases; bases outside gene matches: 6. The germline V gene has CDR1 SQVTM and CDR2 ANQGSEA. This CDR3 is CSVEALAGGFTDTQYF. The CDR3 DNA reads TGCAGCGTTGAAGCATTAGCGGGGGGATTCACAGATACGCAGTATTTT.

V and J are TRBV5-1 and TRBJ2-3, with 8 nucleotides matching TRBD1. Germline CDR1 SGHRS, CDR2 YFSETQ. This CDR3 has 19 residues. Losses at the gene ends were 5 bases for V and 6 bases for J; bases not matched to a gene: 23. The CDR3 DNA sequence: TGCGCCAGCAGGCCTAATATCGGGACAGGCCACATCCACCGGGATACGCAGTATTTT. This sequence encodes CASRPNIGTGHIHRDTQYF.

This chain joins TRBV18 and TRBJ1-6; TRBD1 is a possible D gene (6 bases). This CDR3 is built from 13 residues. With 2 bases removed from V and 8 bases from J, the gap between germline ends came to 7 bases. Germline loops: CDR1 KGHSH, CDR2 LQKENI. The CDR3 spells CASSPSGDSPLHF. CDR3 DNA: TGTGCCAGCTCACCATCAGGGGATTCACCCCTCCACTTT.

The gene calls are TRBV18 and TRBJ1-3; D gene ambiguous. V was clipped by 3 bases and J by 0 bases, with 9 bases between them. In germline, CDR1 is KGHSH, CDR2 LQKENI. The CDR3 length is 15 residues. The CDR3 loop reads CASSPFDSSGNTIYF. In DNA form, the CDR3 reads TGTGCCAGCTCACCCTTCGATAGCTCTGGAAACACCATATATTTT.

The chain joins TRBV5-6 to TRBJ1-3, with unresolved D. The CDR3 has 13 amino acids. V shed 4 bases and J shed 13 bases, with 18 bases lying between them. CDR1 and CDR2 from the germline V gene are SGHDT and YYEEEE. CDR3 coding DNA: TGTGCCAGCAGCCGGGAAGGGAAGGTGGCAATATATTTT. Residues: CASSREGKVAIYF.